This T cell receptor (beta chain) was captured by sequencing in a study of OX40 agonist ivuxolimab in advanced cancers. CDR1 is SGHDN, CDR2 FVKESK, per germline. V gave up 2 bases and J gave up 0 bases, with 8 bases separating them. The CDR3 has 15 residues. Repertoires were generated with immunoSEQ multiplex PCR, while TCRdb's copy carries only in-frame clones and drops some. The sample contains about 79,000 clones, 94% of which appear only once. This chain connects TRBV14 to TRBJ2-1, with D tentatively TRBD1 (6 bases). The input for sequencing was CD4+ or CD8+ T cells sorted from blood, taken in a trial of the OX40 agonist ivuxolimab. The TCR originated in an adult with an advanced solid tumor such as melanoma, head and neck, liver or kidney cancer. The CDR3 DNA is TGTGCCAGCAGCCAAACAGGGAGCTCCTACAATGAGCAGTTCTTC. Its translation is CASSQTGSSYNEQFF.